This T cell receptor beta chain originates from a study of neurological immune-mediated disorders. This clonotype was detected many times. Synthesis of cDNA was accomplished via 5'RACE employing 10-nucleotide random UMIs. Each sequencing run yielded over 170 million TCR-beta sequences from 15-18 subjects. TCRdb recomputed calls from the 5' RACE reads with MiXCR, one row per CDR3 protein. Here the sample spans 45,000 to 65,000 distinct CDR3 sequences, 7% to 9% being singletons. Stated time point: longitudinal time-point 3. The unsorted libraries originated from 2 million PBMCs kept at -80 C. With V trimmed by 3 bases and J by 4 bases, 8 bases remained unmatched. This CDR3 region has 16 residues. CDR1 and CDR2 from the germline V gene are SNHLY and FYNNEI.

The chain joins TRBV2 to TRBJ1-2, with TRBD1 identical over 10 bases. The source of this sequence is a woman aged 35 to 49 in good health. Sequenced sample: PBMCs. The chain's CDR3 is CASSDGTGVRVYGYTF. The DNA for the CDR3 is TGTGCCAGCAGTGATGGGACAGGGGTTAGGGTCTATGGCTACACCTTC.